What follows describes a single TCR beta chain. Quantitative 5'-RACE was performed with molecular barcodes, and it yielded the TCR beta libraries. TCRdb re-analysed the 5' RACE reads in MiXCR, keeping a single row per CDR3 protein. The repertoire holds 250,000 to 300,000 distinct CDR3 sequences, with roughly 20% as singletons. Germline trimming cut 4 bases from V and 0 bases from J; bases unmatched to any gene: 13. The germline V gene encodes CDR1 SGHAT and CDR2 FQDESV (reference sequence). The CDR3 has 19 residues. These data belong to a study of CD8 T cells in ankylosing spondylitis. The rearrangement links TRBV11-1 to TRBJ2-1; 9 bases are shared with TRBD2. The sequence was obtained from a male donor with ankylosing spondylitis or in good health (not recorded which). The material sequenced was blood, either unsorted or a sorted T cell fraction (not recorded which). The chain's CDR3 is CASSSPTGTSKSSYNEQFF. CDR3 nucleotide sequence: TGTGCCAGCAGCTCCCCAACCGGGACTAGCAAGAGCTCCTACAATGAGCAGTTCTTC.